This TCR beta chain stems from a study of T cell responses to AZD1222 COVID-19 vaccine. Study in general: Pooled together were second doses at about 4 or about 12 weeks.

This clone was recorded once. Its antigen is unknown. Trimming at V came to 2 bases and at J to 5 bases, leaving 3 bases not matched to a gene. Germline V gives CDR1 MNHEY, CDR2 SVGAGI. The CDR3 loop spans 15 amino acids. Some clones are missing from TCRdb's copy, which holds only in-frame ones; the method was immunoSEQ multiplex PCR. The sample consists of some 190,000 clones, 85% to 95% of them appearing once. Findings of the study overall: At baseline, seropositivity was found in only five or six AZD1222 recipients. In all cases, repertoires were sampled only after the peak T cell response.

The source was peripheral blood, collected on day 0 of AZD1222 vaccination. The sequence was obtained from an adult in good health. The V call is TRBV6-5, the J call TRBJ2-1; 10 nucleotides align to TRBD2. The CDR3 DNA reads as TGTGCCAGCAGTTACCGAGGACTAGCGGACAATGAGCAGTTCTTC. Translated, it gives CASSYRGLADNEQFF.